This T cell receptor (beta chain) is drawn from a study of T cell responses to AZD1222 COVID-19 vaccine. Only in-frame clones appear in the TCRdb table, and some are missing; sequencing was by immunoSEQ multiplex PCR. Among about 76,000 clones listed, 60% to 85% were seen once. A remark on this clone: Antigen specificity is unknown.

CDR3 size: 13 residues. V was cut by 8 bases and J by 3 bases, with 13 bases left in between. Regarding the study as a whole: Baseline testing showed seropositivity in only a handful of AZD1222 recipients. Donors skewed white British and female; clonal diversity was possibly underestimated.

The input for sequencing was peripheral blood, taken 28 days after the second dose of the MenACWY control vaccine. This TCR was sampled from an adult who received the MenACWY meningococcal vaccine as a control. The genes are TRBV12-3 or TRBV12-4 and TRBJ1-1; a weak D match, TRBD1 (5 bases). In nucleotides, the CDR3 is TGTGCCAGCGCCTTATTACAGGACACTGAAGCTTTCTTT. This translates into CASALLQDTEAFF.